This TCR beta chain was obtained from a study of blood T cell repertoires in COVID-19 (dated by TCRdb to 2018 to 2020). Some background on the complete study: Samples covering the acute and convalescent phases of COVID-19 were provided by collaborators in the United States, Italy and Spain. The material from the prospective study consisted of cDNA or gDNA derived from T cells, B-cell-depleted T cells, or PBMCs. Deeply sampled blood TCRbeta repertoires from subjects exposed to, actively infected with, or recovered from COVID-19 were included in the dataset. The repertoires were released in a freely available public database intended as a resource for research on the immune response to SARS-CoV-2. The samples were drawn from two sources: the first 160 participants of the ongoing ImmuneRACE study, and 950 to 1,500 subjects contributed by 6 global collaborators. A de-identified subject ID, COVID-19 status, age in years and sex were almost always included in the sample metadata. Where HLA class I and class II types were available, the types were taken from metadata supplied by the sample provider, not from assay-based typing.

The full study reports these points: The amount of clinical and demographic metadata varied by source and participant and was provided uncurated.

Collaborating institutions collected whole blood in K2EDTA tubes following their own protocols. For TCRbeta analysis, collaborator samples were shipped as frozen whole blood, as isolated PBMCs, or as DNA extracted from either sample type. The CDR3 numbers 15 residues from cysteine through phenylalanine. Solely the CDR3 DNA is kept, with 45 bases framed from the first base. In the germline V gene, CDR1 corresponds to SQVTM and CDR2 to ANQGSEA. Trimming takes 5 bases from V and 0 bases from J, and the germline ends sit 16 bases apart. A remark on this clone: Its target antigen remains unknown. Nothing much larger sits one base from this clone, and base qualities are not available.

TCRbeta CDR3 regions were amplified from genomic DNA using the immunoSEQ Assay, a bias-controlled multiplex PCR. The authors' pipeline ran thus. The number of nucleated cells in each sample was estimated from the amplification of reference gene primers within the assay. To quantify the absolute abundance of each unique TCRbeta CDR3 rearrangement, sequence reads were collapsed and filtered. Productive Simpson clonality was computed per sample as the square root of Simpson's diversity index over productive rearrangements. As stored in TCRdb, this immuneACCESS dataset retains in-frame rearrangements with V and J assigned. A fraction of the clones does not appear; measured against another copy, unresolved V genes explain less than half of the discrepancy, and the remainder lacks a known reason. That table gives V, J and clone size, and the DNA gave D and trimming. This sample lists hundreds of thousands of clones; less than 85% were detected once. The ten largest make up under 5.5% of the sample.

Sequencing used peripheral blood. In this chain, TRBV29-1 is recombined with TRBJ1-2; possibly the D gene is TRBD1, per 5 matching bases. The TCR was taken from a woman at least 80 years old with active or convalescent COVID-19. Here the CDR3 is given as CSVSAGPPTNYGYTF. The bases are TGCAGCGTTTCGGCGGGACCGCCGACTAACTATGGCTACACCTTC.